This T cell receptor beta chain originates from a study of cytomegalovirus exposure and HLA in healthy donors. Study information: Researchers previously reported finding fewer than 120 million unique TCR beta sequences from about 179 million T cells. Findings and caveats of the study: Cytomegalovirus association was assigned to approximately 180 TCR beta chains.

It was with 60 Vbeta and 13 Jbeta primers that the PCR ran. Only in-frame clones appear in the TCRdb table, and some are missing; sequencing was by immunoSEQ multiplex PCR. The table has fewer than 200,000 clones, around 80% seen once. Note on this clone: The antigen is not known.

Germline-derived CDR1 and CDR2 are MNHEY and SVGAGI. The CDR3 length is 15 residues. After removal of 2 bases from V and 0 bases from J, the junction contained 2 bases not matched to a gene. The chain combines TRBV6-5 with TRBJ2-7; 9 positions match TRBD1. Sequenced sample: PBMCs. The sequence derives from a woman aged 18-30 years in good health and CMV-seronegative. The chain's CDR3 is CASSYPTGGSYEQYF. CDR3 DNA sequence: TGTGCCAGCAGTTACCCGACAGGGGGCTCCTACGAGCAGTACTTC.